The rows below give T cell receptor beta chains drawn from one sample of a study. Each CDR3 protein is one row after TCRdb ran MiXCR on the 5' RACE reads. The sample contains 53,000 or so distinct CDR3 sequences, about 24% of which appear only once. The specimen sequenced was tumor-infiltrating naive CD4+ T cells sorted from the breast tumor. The receptor source for this set is a female donor with breast cancer. CDR3s include the opening cysteine and the closing phenylalanine or tryptophan. The D gene is left open where the match is weak. For some rows the clone size is stated as once, few or many, or as a class when expanded; others skip it.

clone size	V gene	D gene	J gene	CDR3 protein	CDR3 DNA
many	TRBV4-1	TRBD1	TRBJ2-7	CASSPPWDRTYEQYF	TGCGCCAGCAGCCCACCCTGGGACAGAACCTACGAGCAGTACTTC
few	TRBV5-6	.	TRBJ2-1	CAANSNEQFF	TGTGCCGCCAATAGCAATGAGCAGTTCTTC
few	TRBV20-1	.	TRBJ2-7	CSARESRITGKYEQYF	TGCAGTGCTAGGGAATCCCGAATCACAGGGAAGTACGAGCAGTACTTC
.	TRBV9	.	TRBJ2-2	CASSVAGNTGELFF	TGTGCCAGCAGCGTAGCGGGGAACACCGGGGAGCTGTTTTTT
.	TRBV28	.	TRBJ2-7	CASSRRLYEQYF	TGTGCCAGCTCCAGGAGGTTATACGAGCAGTACTTC
many	TRBV7-3	.	TRBJ2-5	CASSLYPGETQYF	TGTGCCAGCAGCTTATACCCCGGAGAGACCCAGTACTTC
.	TRBV14	.	TRBJ1-2	CASSQEGRGYTF	TGTGCCAGCAGCCAAGAGGGCAGGGGCTACACCTTC
few	TRBV5-1	TRBD2	TRBJ2-1	CASSPLKRGSYNEQFF	TGCGCCAGCAGCCCATTAAAGCGGGGCTCCTACAATGAGCAGTTCTTC
.	TRBV20-1	.	TRBJ1-1	CSAPESVRGGMNTEAFF	TGCAGTGCTCCCGAGTCGGTCAGGGGCGGTATGAACACTGAAGCTTTCTTT
few	TRBV5-1	.	TRBJ2-5	CASSLGPRPQETQYF	TGCGCCAGCAGCTTAGGGCCAAGACCTCAAGAGACCCAGTACTTC
few	TRBV5-1	.	TRBJ1-2	CASSLAPGEGGYTF	TGCGCCAGCAGCTTGGCACCCGGGGAGGGTGGCTACACCTTC
.	TRBV5-5	TRBD2	TRBJ2-3	CASSSRRTSDPGDTQYF	TGTGCCAGCAGCTCCCGTCGGACTAGCGACCCGGGGGATACGCAGTATTTT
.	TRBV12-3/TRBV12-4	.	TRBJ2-5	CASRSHSQETQYF	TGTGCCAGCAGATCCCACAGTCAAGAGACCCAGTACTTC
few	TRBV7-9	TRBD1	TRBJ2-7	CASSLTGGSYEQYF	TGTGCCAGCAGCTTGACAGGGGGCAGCTACGAGCAGTACTTC
few	TRBV7-8	.	TRBJ2-7	CASSGRGAYEQYF	TGTGCCAGCAGCGGCAGGGGGGCTTACGAGCAGTACTTC
.	TRBV28	.	TRBJ1-2	CASSFFNNGPGYTF	TGTGCCAGCAGTTTTTTCAATAATGGGCCTGGCTACACCTTC
.	TRBV12-3/TRBV12-4	.	TRBJ1-3	CASSPSSGNTIYF	TGTGCCAGCAGTCCCTCCTCTGGAAACACCATATATTTT
few	TRBV9	.	TRBJ1-2	CASSGPGGSYGYTF	TGTGCCAGCAGTGGCCCCGGTGGGAGCTATGGCTACACCTTC
.	TRBV5-1	TRBD2	TRBJ2-7	CASRTTSGNYEQYF	TGCGCCAGCCGGACGACTAGCGGAAATTACGAGCAGTACTTC
.	TRBV7-2	TRBD1	TRBJ2-5	CASSPGQQETQYF	TGTGCCAGCAGCCCGGGACAGCAAGAGACCCAGTACTTC
.	TRBV10-3	.	TRBJ2-7	CAIAKDRSSYEQYF	TGTGCCATAGCTAAAGACAGGAGCTCCTACGAGCAGTACTTC
.	TRBV5-1	TRBD2	TRBJ2-5	CASSGTSGRLVETQYF	TGCGCCAGCAGCGGAACTAGCGGCCGCCTGGTAGAGACCCAGTACTTC
.	TRBV12-3/TRBV12-4	TRBD1	TRBJ2-1	CASSFSGTGARYNEQFF	TGTGCCAGCAGTTTTTCCGGGACAGGGGCCAGGTACAATGAGCAGTTCTTC
few	TRBV7-8	.	TRBJ2-1	CASSPRRGFNEQFF	TGTGCCAGCAGCCCACGGAGAGGGTTCAATGAGCAGTTCTTC
.	TRBV4-2	.	TRBJ2-5	CASSQGGGEGGETQYF	TGTGCCAGCAGCCAAGGAGGAGGGGAGGGGGGAGAGACCCAGTACTTC
.	TRBV5-1	.	TRBJ2-1	CASHTSVSYNEQFF	TGCGCCAGCCATACCAGTGTCTCCTACAATGAGCAGTTCTTC
few	TRBV29-1	.	TRBJ1-2	CSVASGRGYTF	TGCAGCGTTGCCTCGGGCCGCGGCTACACCTTC
.	TRBV4-1	.	TRBJ2-7	CASSPGPTYEQYF	TGCGCCAGCAGCCCCGGCCCCACCTACGAGCAGTACTTC
many	TRBV9	.	TRBJ1-5	CASSLRGDITYQPQHF	TGTGCCAGCAGCTTGAGGGGTGACATCACCTATCAGCCCCAGCATTTT
many	TRBV7-3	.	TRBJ2-3	CASSSSTGADTQYF	TGTGCCAGCAGCTCCTCCACAGGAGCAGATACGCAGTATTTT
many	TRBV3-1	.	TRBJ1-1	CASSQEENTEAFF	TGTGCCAGCAGCCAAGAGGAGAACACTGAAGCTTTCTTT
few	TRBV25-1	.	TRBJ2-5	CASSGLKETQYF	TGTGCCAGCAGTGGACTTAAAGAGACCCAGTACTTC
.	TRBV28	TRBD1	TRBJ1-6	CASSSTGTGENSPLHF	TGTGCCAGCAGTTCTACCGGGACAGGGGAAAATTCACCCCTCCACTTT
few	TRBV7-9	.	TRBJ1-5	CASSFNTDQPQHF	TGTGCCAGCAGCTTTAACACGGATCAGCCCCAGCATTTT
many	TRBV20-1	TRBD1	TRBJ1-1	CSVRDRGNTEAFF	TGCAGTGTCAGGGACAGGGGGAACACTGAAGCTTTCTTT
.	TRBV5-1	TRBD1	TRBJ2-5	CASSFNPTGAAGGTQYF	TGCGCCAGCAGCTTTAACCCGACAGGGGCGGCAGGTGGGACCCAGTACTTC
few	TRBV3-1	.	TRBJ1-1	CASSQLLSRSEAFF	TGTGCCAGCAGCCAACTCCTCTCGCGTAGTGAAGCTTTCTTT
.	TRBV2	TRBD2	TRBJ2-7	CASSRLAGTYEQYF	TGTGCCAGCAGCCGACTAGCGGGTACCTACGAGCAGTACTTC
few	TRBV6-1	TRBD2	TRBJ2-7	CASLGEGYEQYF	TGTGCCAGCCTGGGGGAGGGCTACGAGCAGTACTTC
.	TRBV7-2	.	TRBJ2-5	CASSLAAGETQYF	TGTGCCAGCAGCTTAGCCGCGGGAGAGACCCAGTACTTC
few	TRBV5-1	.	TRBJ2-6	CASSKDGTGANVLTF	TGCGCCAGCAGCAAGGACGGGACAGGGGCCAACGTCCTGACTTTC
.	TRBV4-2	.	TRBJ2-7	CASSQDSASLYEQYF	TGTGCCAGCAGCCAAGACTCGGCTAGTTTATACGAGCAGTACTTC
few	TRBV5-1	.	TRBJ2-3	CASSLVSGESTDTQYF	TGCGCCAGCAGCTTGGTGTCAGGGGAGAGCACAGATACGCAGTATTTT
few	TRBV5-1	.	TRBJ2-5	CASSHEGSKQETQYF	TGCGCCAGCAGCCATGAAGGGAGCAAACAAGAGACCCAGTACTTC
few	TRBV4-1	TRBD2	TRBJ2-3	CASRGLAVLSTDTQYF	TGCGCCAGCAGGGGACTAGCGGTCCTTAGCACAGATACGCAGTATTTT
.	TRBV7-9	.	TRBJ1-2	CASSLDLDYTF	TGTGCCAGCAGCTTAGATCTGGACTACACCTTC
.	TRBV27	.	TRBJ1-1	CASSLYSMGGNTEAFF	TGTGCCAGCAGTTTATATAGTATGGGGGGGAACACTGAAGCTTTCTTT
once	TRBV5-6	.	TRBJ2-5	CASSLRQETQYF	TGTGCCAGCAGCTTGAGGCAAGAGACCCAGTACTTC
few	TRBV6-1	TRBD2	TRBJ2-7	CASSARDGRRLPSGGYEQYF	TGTGCCAGCAGTGCGCGGGACGGACGGAGGCTGCCTAGCGGGGGCTACGAGCAGTACTTC
few	TRBV27	.	TRBJ1-6	CASSLLQNSPLHF	TGTGCCAGCAGTTTATTGCAGAATTCACCCCTCCACTTT
many	TRBV7-9	TRBD1	TRBJ1-1	CASSSPNRDRGLGAFF	TGTGCCAGCAGCTCCCCTAACCGGGACAGGGGACTCGGAGCTTTCTTT
few	TRBV6-5	.	TRBJ1-5	CASRPTSDQPQHF	TGTGCCAGCAGGCCTACAAGCGATCAGCCCCAGCATTTT
medium-sized	TRBV5-1	.	TRBJ2-7	CASSFAGDEQYF	TGCGCCAGCAGCTTCGCAGGGGACGAGCAGTACTTC
many	TRBV7-6	.	TRBJ2-5	CASSRDSQETQYF	TGTGCCAGCAGCCGGGACTCTCAAGAGACCCAGTACTTC
.	TRBV6-2/TRBV6-3	.	TRBJ2-1	CASTLRTVSSYNEQFF	TGTGCCAGCACCTTACGTACAGTCAGCTCCTACAATGAGCAGTTCTTC